This entry features one T cell receptor beta chain sequence. The CDR3 is made up of 16 amino acids. Germline assignment: CDR1 MGHRA and CDR2 YSYEKL. V was trimmed by 4 bases and J by 8 bases, leaving 20 bases between them. This specimen comes from a study of OX40 agonist ivuxolimab in advanced cancers. Study summary: Earlier anti-PD-1, anti-PD-L1 or anti-CTLA-4 therapy was permitted; over 35% had received some.

Produced via immunoSEQ multiplex PCR; TCRdb's table is partial and in-frame only. The sample has fewer than 50,000 clones; around 87% are singletons. Systemic immunosuppression or a history of autoimmune disease excluded patients. The clonotype was recovered from an adult with an advanced solid tumor such as melanoma, head and neck, liver or kidney cancer. V is TRBV4-1 and J is TRBJ1-4, with a possible D match to TRBD1 (6 bases). The sample here was CD4+ or CD8+ T cells sorted from blood, taken in a trial of the OX40 agonist ivuxolimab. CDR3 in DNA: TGCGCCAGCAGCCGAGAAGGGGGGGGTGGTGAGGAAAAACTGTTTTTT. Amino acid sequence: CASSREGGGGEEKLFF.